The rows below give T cell receptor beta chains drawn from one sample of a study of T cell repertoires in cytomegalovirus infection. TCRdb analysed the reads with MiXCR anew, one entry per CDR3 protein. The sample lists 900,000 to 950,000 distinct CDR3 sequences; roughly 30% were seen once. These TCRs' antigens remain unknown. The source material was cultured CD8+ T cells from PBMCs, sampled from culture after CMV antigen stimulation. These receptors were collected from a human donor in good health (CMV status not recorded). Some clones in this sample may be carry-over from other donors' samples. Both conserved end residues are part of each CDR3. A D gene is named only where the DNA matches it firmly. Some rows mark clone size as missing; the rest say once, few, many or name a class of expanded clone.

few TRBJ1-5 TRBV11-3 . TGTGCCAGCAGCTTAGAAGGCCAGACGAGTCACTTCATATGGAATCAGCCCCAGCATTTT CASSLEGQTSHFIWNQPQHF
. TRBJ1-6 TRBV6-6 TRBD1 TGTGCCGGAGGGGGCCACTCCTATAATTCACCCCTCCACTTT CAGGGHSYNSPLHF
. TRBJ2-7 TRBV20-1 . TGCAGTGCTAGAGCGGACAGCTCCTACGAGCAGTACTTC CSARADSSYEQYF
. TRBJ1-1 TRBV6-6 TRBD1 TGTGCCAGCAGTTACTCGACAGGGGCTTACGAAGCTTTCTTT CASSYSTGAYEAFF
. TRBJ2-5 TRBV12-3/TRBV12-4 . TGTGCCAGCAGTTTAAACCCTACGGTAGCCCAGTACTTC CASSLNPTVAQYF
many TRBJ1-4 TRBV7-8 . TGTGCCAGCAGCCCTCGGACCATACCCCAACAAAAACTGTTTTTT CASSPRTIPQQKLFF
. TRBJ1-2 TRBV7-8 . TGTGCCAGCAGCTTAGCCCAATTGAGGAGGGAAAACATTGGCCACTATGGCTACACCTTC CASSLAQLRRENIGHYGYTF
. TRBJ1-1 TRBV4-1 . TGCGCCAGCAGCCAGGCCCCCGGATTTGAAGCTTTCTTT CASSQAPGFEAFF
once TRBJ1-4 TRBV25-1 . TGTGCCAGCAGTGGAGGACACAAAAGGGTGTATAATGAAAAACTGTTTTTT CASSGGHKRVYNEKLFF
. TRBJ1-6 TRBV19 TRBD1 TGTGCCAGTAGTAACCCCCGGACAGGGTCCTATAATTCACCCCTCCACTTT CASSNPRTGSYNSPLHF
. TRBJ2-2 TRBV7-9 . TGTGCCAGCAGCTCCAGAGGAAATACCGGGGAGCTGTTTTTT CASSSRGNTGELFF
. TRBJ1-4 TRBV15 . TGTGCCACCAGCAGAGTCGGACCCGCAACTAATGAAAAACTGTTTTTT CATSRVGPATNEKLFF
. TRBJ2-2 TRBV15 . TGTGCCACCAGCAGAGACAGGCCTTCGAACACCGGGGAGCTGTTTTTT CATSRDRPSNTGELFF
once TRBJ1-1 TRBV19 . TGTGCCACCCATAGCATTGCCCGGAACACTGAAGCTTTCTTT CATHSIARNTEAFF
few TRBJ1-1 TRBV9 . TGTGCCAGCAGCGTAGACGGGCAGGTGCGGAAGGGCACTGAAGCTTTCTTT CASSVDGQVRKGTEAFF
few TRBJ1-2 TRBV14 . TGTGCCAGCAGCCAAGAGGGTCGGAGGTTCGGTGGCTACACCTTC CASSQEGRRFGGYTF
. TRBJ1-5 TRBV4-3 . TGCGCCAGCAGCCATCGACGGGACAATCAGCCCCAGCATTTT CASSHRRDNQPQHF
few TRBJ2-3 TRBV27 TRBD2 TGTGCCAGCAGTTTACCGGGACTAGCGGGGGGGGTGGATACGCAGTATTTT CASSLPGLAGGVDTQYF
. TRBJ2-2 TRBV13 . TGTGCCAGCAGCCACCGGACAGCCACCGGGGAGCTGTTTTTT CASSHRTATGELFF
few TRBJ1-1 TRBV4-1 . TGCGCCAGCAGCCAAGTCAAGGACACTGAAGCTTTCTTT CASSQVKDTEAFF
. TRBJ2-2 TRBV20-1 . TGCAGTGCTAGAGAATTGAGGTCCGGGGAGCTGTTTTTT CSARELRSGELFF
many TRBJ2-1 TRBV7-3 . TGTGCCAGCAGCGCTTATGCGACCTCCAATGAGCAGTTCTTC CASSAYATSNEQFF
. TRBJ1-2 TRBV4-1 . TGCGCCAGCAGCCAAGATGATACGGAGGGGCTGACTTTTGGCTACACCTTC CASSQDDTEGLTFGYTF
few TRBJ2-5 TRBV7-9 TRBD1 TGTGCCAGCAGCTTAGAGGGACAGCCCCGGACCCAGTACTTC CASSLEGQPRTQYF
. TRBJ1-4 TRBV12-3/TRBV12-4 TRBD1 TGTGCCAGCAGTTTGGTTTTAGGGACAGCCGATGAAAAACTGTTTTTT CASSLVLGTADEKLFF
. TRBJ2-7 TRBV20-1 TRBD2 TGCAGTGCGCCGAATCTAGCGGGGGCCCCCTACGAGCAGTACTTC CSAPNLAGAPYEQYF
. TRBJ2-2 TRBV28 TRBD1 TGTGCCAGCGACGAGGAGACAGGGCCCACCGGGGAGCTGTTTTTT CASDEETGPTGELFF
. TRBJ1-2 TRBV24-1 . TGTGCCACCAGTGATAATACTCCGGGATCCAACTATGGCTACACCTTC CATSDNTPGSNYGYTF
. TRBJ1-4 TRBV5-5 TRBD1 TGTGCCAGCAGCGCGGCCGGGACAGGGAATGAAAAACTGTTTTTT CASSAAGTGNEKLFF
many TRBJ2-2 TRBV28 TRBD1 TGTGCCAGCAGTTTATGGACCGGGACAGTGAACACCGGGGAGCTGTTTTTT CASSLWTGTVNTGELFF
few TRBJ1-2 TRBV28 TRBD1 TGTGCCAGCAGCAATCCGACAGGGAACTATGGCTACACCTTC CASSNPTGNYGYTF
. TRBJ1-2 TRBV19 . TGTGCCAGTAGGACAGAAAACTATGGCTACACCTTC CASRTENYGYTF
many TRBJ2-2 TRBV7-8 . TGTGCCAGCAGACTAGGGACGAGGGGTGCCGGGGAGCTGTTTTTT CASRLGTRGAGELFF
. TRBJ2-2 TRBV7-8 TRBD1 TGTGCCAGCAGCGAACCGGGACAGGGGGTGTGGGGGGGTCAGGACGGGGAGCTGTTTTTT CASSEPGQGVWGGQDGELFF
few TRBJ2-3 TRBV7-2 . TGTGCCAGCAGCTGGGACCTTCAGGCAGATACGCAGTATTTT CASSWDLQADTQYF
. TRBJ2-2 TRBV12-3/TRBV12-4 TRBD1 TGTGCCAGCAGTTTAGAGGACAGGGCCGACACCGGGGAGCTGTTTTTT CASSLEDRADTGELFF
. TRBJ2-2 TRBV20-1 TRBD2 TGCAGTGCTAGAGATCAACGCGGGGGGATCACCGGGGAGCTGTTTTTT CSARDQRGGITGELFF
few TRBJ1-4 TRBV12-3/TRBV12-4 . TGTGCCAGCAGTGAGGTCGGTGAAAAACTGTTTTTT CASSEVGEKLFF
. TRBJ1-3 TRBV12-3/TRBV12-4 . TGTGCCAGCAGTTTAATTGGAGTCAACTCTGGAAACACCATATATTTT CASSLIGVNSGNTIYF
. TRBJ2-1 TRBV28 . TGTGCCAGCAGTTCTCGGTTCGGGGAACTAAGCTCCTACAATGAGCAGTTCTTC CASSSRFGELSSYNEQFF
. TRBJ2-1 TRBV27 TRBD2 TGTGCCAGCAACGCGGGGGGGATCTCCTACAATGAGCAGTTCTTC CASNAGGISYNEQFF
few TRBJ2-1 TRBV20-1 TRBD2 TGCAGTGCTAGAGCGTCCGGGACTACCTACAATGAGCAGTTCTTC CSARASGTTYNEQFF
. TRBJ1-5 TRBV20-1 . TGCAGTGCTAGGACGGTTGATCAGCCCCAGCATTTT CSARTVDQPQHF
few TRBJ2-1 TRBV19 . TGTGCCAGTAGTTCGGTTCGGGAGCAGTTCTTC CASSSVREQFF
. TRBJ2-3 TRBV12-3/TRBV12-4 . TGTGCCGGCAGTCCCTGGGACTCTCTCACAGATACGCAGTATTTT CAGSPWDSLTDTQYF
. TRBJ2-5 TRBV9 TRBD1 TGTGCCAGCAGCGTAACCGGGACAGCTCAACATACCCAGTACTTC CASSVTGTAQHTQYF
few TRBJ2-1 TRBV6-1 TRBD1 TGTGCCACAAAACAGGGGTTGTCGGATAAATACAATGAGCAGTTCTTC CATKQGLSDKYNEQFF
few TRBJ2-1 TRBV4-2 TRBD2 TGTGCCAGCAGCCAGTCGGGACTAGCGGTGACATTTGAGGCCCATAATGAGCAGTTCTTC CASSQSGLAVTFEAHNEQFF
many TRBJ2-7 TRBV7-6 TRBD1 TGTGCCAGCAGCCCTACGACAGGGGCTCGAAACGAGCAGTACTTC CASSPTTGARNEQYF
. TRBJ2-2 TRBV27 . TGTGCCAGTATAGGGTGGAGGCGGGAGCTGTTTTTT CASIGWRRELFF
many TRBJ2-1 TRBV4-1 . TGCGCCAGCAGCCCCCTCGGGGACACCATTGGGCATGAGCAGTTCTTC CASSPLGDTIGHEQFF
. TRBJ2-3 TRBV9 TRBD2 TGTGCCAGCAGCGTCCCCCGGGCGGGGGGCCTCTCAGATACGCAGTATTTT CASSVPRAGGLSDTQYF
once TRBJ2-6 TRBV29-1 TRBD1 TGCAGCGTTGGGGACAGGGATTCCTCTGGGGCCAACGTCCTGACTTTC CSVGDRDSSGANVLTF
. TRBJ2-1 TRBV5-6 TRBD2 TGTGCCAGCGCTCGAGGAGCGGGGCCTAAAGAGTTCTTC CASARGAGPKEFF
few TRBJ1-5 TRBV7-8 . TGTGCCAGCAGCTTAAAAGAAATCCAGCATTTT CASSLKEIQHF
few TRBJ1-2 TRBV6-2/TRBV6-3 . TGTGCCAGCAGTTACTTTAGGGAGAGCTACACCTTC CASSYFRESYTF
many TRBJ2-3 TRBV7-6 . TGTGCCAGCAGCTTAGCGTCTGGGGGCACAGATACGCAGTATTTT CASSLASGGTDTQYF
. TRBJ1-2 TRBV19 TRBD1 TGTGCCAGTAGTCCACAGGGGGCCGGCCGAGGCTACACCTTC CASSPQGAGRGYTF
many TRBJ2-1 TRBV7-9 . TGTGCCAGCAGCGGCACACCCTACAATGAGCAGTTCTTC CASSGTPYNEQFF